This TCR beta chain appears in the sequencing data of a study of shared clonotypes between healthy human individuals. As for the study in general: Researchers drew samples from two women and a few men aged 18 to 49.

Between the trimmed V and J ends, which lost 3 bases and 4 bases, there was a span of 6 bases. The CDR3 covers 13 residues. Per the germline V gene, CDR1 is KGHSH and CDR2 is LQKENI. Each sorted subset replicate got 200 ng genomic DNA, tens of thousands of genomes. The method was immunoSEQ multiplex PCR; TCRdb's version includes in-frame clones alone and lacks a portion of them. The sample has about 2 million clones; 85% to 95% are singletons. This clone was seen once. Other nucleotide sequences from this sample produce the same CDR3. The CD4+ fraction was divided into a CD45RA+ naive subset and a CD45RA-negative memory subset.

The clonotype comes from a man between 18 and 29 years old in good health. The sequenced sample consisted of naive CD4+ T cells sorted from blood. As for subset: CD45RA+ positively selected. The rearrangement links TRBV18 to TRBJ2-2; D not resolved. The CDR3 sequence: CASSPRFTGELFF. The CDR3 coding sequence is TGTGCCAGCTCACCCCGATTCACCGGGGAGCTGTTTTTT.